This T cell receptor (beta chain) emerged from a study of blood T cell repertoires in COVID-19. This clone has only one observation. Losses at the gene ends were 5 bases for V and 7 bases for J; bases not matched to a gene: 10. The CDR3 covers 15 residues. Germline V gene sequence: CDR1 SGHVS, CDR2 FNYEAQ. The table came from immunoSEQ multiplex PCR; TCRdb's copy has only in-frame clones and leaves some out. Of under 200,000 clones in the sample, roughly 90% were seen once. Cohorts were determined from participant-reported clinical history. For recovered donors of Cohort 3, there were two negative PCRs, clearance, or symptom resolution.

The sample taken for sequencing was PBMCs or T cells enriched from blood (not recorded which). The chain is built from TRBV7-6 and TRBJ2-2, with 7 bases identical to TRBD2. This receptor was taken from a woman aged 45-59 years who had recovered from COVID-19. CDR3 protein: CASSPLSRGVGELFF. DNA of the CDR3: TGTGCCAGCAGCCCACTCTCCCGGGGGGTCGGGGAGCTGTTTTTT.